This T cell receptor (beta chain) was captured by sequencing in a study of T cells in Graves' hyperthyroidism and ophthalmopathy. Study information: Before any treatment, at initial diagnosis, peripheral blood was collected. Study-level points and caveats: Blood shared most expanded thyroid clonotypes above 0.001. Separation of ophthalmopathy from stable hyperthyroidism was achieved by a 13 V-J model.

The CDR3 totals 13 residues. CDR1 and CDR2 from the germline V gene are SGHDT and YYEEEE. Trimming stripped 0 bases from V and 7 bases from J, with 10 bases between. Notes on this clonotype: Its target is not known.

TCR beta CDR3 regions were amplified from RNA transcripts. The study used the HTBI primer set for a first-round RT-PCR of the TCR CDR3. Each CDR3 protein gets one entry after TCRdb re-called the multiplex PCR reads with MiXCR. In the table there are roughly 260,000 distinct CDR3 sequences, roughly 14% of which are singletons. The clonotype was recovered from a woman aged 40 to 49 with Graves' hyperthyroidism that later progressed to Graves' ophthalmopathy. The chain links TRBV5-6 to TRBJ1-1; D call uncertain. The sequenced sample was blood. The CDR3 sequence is CASSLVGRSEAFF. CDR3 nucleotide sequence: TGTGCCAGCAGCTTGGTGGGCAGGAGTGAAGCTTTCTTT.